These 8 T cell receptor beta chains share one sample of origin, sequenced in a study of T-cell reconstitution after alpha-beta-depleted transplantation in children. Unique molecular identifiers featured in how the TCRbeta library was prepared. TCRdb independently ran MiXCR on the PCR reads; one entry per CDR3 protein. The table includes some 600,000 distinct CDR3 sequences, 10% to 15% detected once. The sequences come from PBMCs, mostly from graft donor cells, collected 360 days after TCRalphabeta/CD19-depleted stem cell transplant. These receptors all come from a male patient younger than 18 who had a stem cell transplant for acute myeloid leukemia, so the T cells may come from the graft donor.

There are many counts of this clonotype. V and J are TRBV18 and TRBJ2-2, with 8 nucleotides matching TRBD2. CDR3 length equals 15 residues. The germline V gene has CDR1 KGHSH and CDR2 LQKENI. Germline trimming cut 5 bases from V and 4 bases from J; bases unmatched to any gene: 6. CDR3 amino acids: CASSKSGRSTGELFF. In DNA, the CDR3 is TGTGCCAGCTCAAAAAGCGGGAGAAGCACCGGGGAGCTGTTTTTT.

The genes are TRBV3-1 and TRBJ2-7; no reliable D call. CDR1 LGHDT and CDR2 YNNKEL come from the germline V gene (reference sequence). CDR3 length: 13 amino acids. Trimming cost V 7 bases and J 0 bases, with 10 bases left between them. CDR3 amino acids: CASKLPGSYEQYF. For the CDR3, the DNA is TGTGCCAGCAAACTACCAGGCTCCTACGAGCAGTACTTC.

This clonotype was observed a few times. The rearrangement uses TRBV10-3 and TRBJ2-3; D gene ambiguous. The CDR3 has 14 amino acids. CDR1 ENHRY and CDR2 SYGVKD come from the germline V gene. The V end was cut by 7 bases, the J end by 1 base, with 12 bases between. The CDR3 DNA is TGTGCCATCAACTTGGACCGACGCACAGATACGCAGTATTTT. It translates to CAINLDRRTDTQYF.

The V call is TRBV6-5, the J call TRBJ1-1; the D is unclear. The V gene's germline CDR1 is MNHEY and CDR2 SVGAGI. V was cut by 0 bases and J by 2 bases, with 13 bases left in between. The CDR3 is 16 residues long. CDR3 amino acids: CASSYSMYGGNTEAFF. The CDR3 coding sequence is TGTGCCAGCAGTTACTCGATGTACGGAGGAAACACTGAAGCTTTCTTT.

This clonotype was picked up many times. The CDR3 DNA follows: TGTGCCAGCAGCCGAAGACAGGGGGCCTCCTACGAGCAGTACTTC. Residues: CASSRRQGASYEQYF. J is TRBJ2-7 and V is TRBV28; 10 positions match TRBD1. Germline CDR1 and CDR2: MDHEN and SYDVKM. J lost 0 bases, V lost 6 bases, and 5 bases had no gene match. The CDR3 is made up of 15 amino acids.

This clonotype was seen ten or more times. The gene calls are TRBV29-1 and TRBJ2-6; TRBD1 matches at 9 bases. Unmatched junction bases numbered 6, after V lost 7 bases and J lost 2 bases. The CDR3 has 15 amino acids. The germline V gene encodes CDR1 SQVTM and CDR2 ANQGSEA. The chain's CDR3 is CSAPTGGAGANVLTF. In DNA, the CDR3 is TGCAGCGCTCCGACAGGGGGAGCTGGGGCCAACGTCCTGACTTTC. The variable domain in full, completed from reference TRBV29-1 and TRBJ2-6, reads SAVISQKPSRDICQRGTSLTIQCQVDSQVTMMFWYRQQPGQSLTLIATANQGSEATYESGFVIDKFPISRPNLTFSTLTVSNMSPEDSSIYLCSAPTGGAGANVLTFGAGSRLTVL.

This clonotype was recorded a few times. The chain employs TRBV14 and TRBJ2-5; D possibly matches TRBD1 or TRBD2 (5 bases each). Germline CDR1 reads SGHDN; CDR2 reads FVKESK. The V and J ends lost 1 base and 2 bases respectively, with 11 bases between them. The CDR3 is made up of 15 amino acids. In DNA form, the CDR3 reads TGTGCCAGCAGCCAAGGGGGGACCCTACAAGAGACCCAGTACTTC. Translating it yields CASSQGGTLQETQYF. Full variable domain (missing parts from reference TRBV14 and TRBJ2-5): EAGVTQFPSHSVIEKGQTVTLRCDPISGHDNLYWYRRVMGKEIKFLLHFVKESKQDESGMPNNRFLAERTGGTYSTLKVQPAELEDSGVYFCASSQGGTLQETQYFGPGTRLLVL.

This clonotype was picked up many times. The gene calls are TRBV28 and TRBJ2-2; 9 positions agree with TRBD2. The CDR3 runs 16 residues. In germline, CDR1 is MDHEN, CDR2 SYDVKM. Trimming at V came to 2 bases and at J to 4 bases, leaving 5 bases not matched to a gene. The CDR3 DNA is TGTGCCAGCAGTTTAACTAGCGGGTGGATCACCGGGGAGCTGTTTTTT. Amino acids: CASSLTSGWITGELFF.